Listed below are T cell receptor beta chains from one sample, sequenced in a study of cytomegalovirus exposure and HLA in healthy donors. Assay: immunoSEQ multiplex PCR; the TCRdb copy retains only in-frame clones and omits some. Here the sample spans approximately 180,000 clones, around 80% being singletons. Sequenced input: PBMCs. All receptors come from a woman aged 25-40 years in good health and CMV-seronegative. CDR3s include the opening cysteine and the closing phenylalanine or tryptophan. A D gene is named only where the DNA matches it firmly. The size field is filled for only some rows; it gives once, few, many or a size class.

CDR3nt: TGTGCCAGCAGTTTTGGCGGGAGGGTAAGTGGGGCCAACGTCCTGACTTTC
CDR3aa: CASSFGGRVSGANVLTF
abundance: .
d_gene: TRBD2
v_gene: TRBV28
j_gene: TRBJ2-6

CDR3nt: TGTGCCAGCAGACCCACAGGGGTCAGCACAGATACGCAGTATTTT
CDR3aa: CASRPTGVSTDTQYF
abundance: .
d_gene: TRBD1
v_gene: TRBV7-9
j_gene: TRBJ2-3

CDR3nt: TGTGCCATCAGTGAGAATGACAGGGCTGCCTATGGCTACACCTTC
CDR3aa: CAISENDRAAYGYTF
abundance: .
d_gene: TRBD1
v_gene: TRBV10-3
j_gene: TRBJ1-2

CDR3nt: TGTGCCAGCAGTTACCTTCCAGGGTACGAGCAGTACTTC
CDR3aa: CASSYLPGYEQYF
abundance: .
d_gene: .
v_gene: TRBV6-6
j_gene: TRBJ2-7

CDR3nt: TGCAGCGTTGCAAGGGGCCTAGGGGACGAGCAGTACTTC
CDR3aa: CSVARGLGDEQYF
abundance: .
d_gene: .
v_gene: TRBV29-1
j_gene: TRBJ2-7

CDR3nt: TGTGCCAGCAGTGATGGGTTCGGAGACAGGGGGCTGGGGGAAGCTTTCTTT
CDR3aa: CASSDGFGDRGLGEAFF
abundance: few
d_gene: TRBD1
v_gene: TRBV2
j_gene: TRBJ1-1

CDR3nt: TGTGCCATCAGTGCCGGGACTAGCGGCCTCACAGATACGCAGTATTTT
CDR3aa: CAISAGTSGLTDTQYF
abundance: .
d_gene: TRBD2
v_gene: TRBV10-3
j_gene: TRBJ2-3

CDR3nt: TGTGCCAGCAGCTTAGCGGAGGTAGACGAGCAGTACTTC
CDR3aa: CASSLAEVDEQYF
abundance: .
d_gene: .
v_gene: TRBV7-8
j_gene: TRBJ2-7

CDR3nt: TGTGCCAGCAGCTTGGGACAGGGGGCGTTAACTAATGAAAAACTGTTTTTT
CDR3aa: CASSLGQGALTNEKLFF
abundance: .
d_gene: TRBD1
v_gene: TRBV5-4
j_gene: TRBJ1-4

CDR3nt: TGTGCCAGCAGTTTATCTGGCCGCACCGGGGAGCTGTTTTTT
CDR3aa: CASSLSGRTGELFF
abundance: .
d_gene: .
v_gene: TRBV28
j_gene: TRBJ2-2

CDR3nt: TGTGCCTCCCCCTCTCGGACTAGCGGGATACAAGAGACCCAGTACTTC
CDR3aa: CASPSRTSGIQETQYF
abundance: .
d_gene: TRBD2
v_gene: TRBV30
j_gene: TRBJ2-5

CDR3nt: TGTGCCAGCAGCTTAGATTACGGACTATACGAGCAGTACTTC
CDR3aa: CASSLDYGLYEQYF
abundance: .
d_gene: .
v_gene: TRBV7-2
j_gene: TRBJ2-7

CDR3nt: TGTGCCAGCAGCTTAGTAGGGGGGGATTACGAGCAGTACTTC
CDR3aa: CASSLVGGDYEQYF
abundance: .
d_gene: .
v_gene: TRBV11-2
j_gene: TRBJ2-7

CDR3nt: TGTGCCAGCAGTTCGGGACAGGGGAACTATGGCTACACCTTC
CDR3aa: CASSSGQGNYGYTF
abundance: .
d_gene: TRBD1
v_gene: TRBV28
j_gene: TRBJ1-2

CDR3nt: TGTGCCAGCAGGCTACTAGCGGGGGGTTACAATGAGCAGTTCTTC
CDR3aa: CASRLLAGGYNEQFF
abundance: .
d_gene: TRBD2
v_gene: TRBV28
j_gene: TRBJ2-1

CDR3nt: TGTGCCAGCAGTGGGGACAGCTACTCTGGAAACACCATATATTTT
CDR3aa: CASSGDSYSGNTIYF
abundance: .
d_gene: TRBD1
v_gene: TRBV28
j_gene: TRBJ1-3

CDR3nt: TGTGCCAGCAGCCCCGGGACAGGTTCTGGAAACACCATATATTTT
CDR3aa: CASSPGTGSGNTIYF
abundance: .
d_gene: TRBD1
v_gene: TRBV9
j_gene: TRBJ1-3

CDR3nt: TGTGCCAGCAGTCCTACTTACAATGAGCAGTTCTTC
CDR3aa: CASSPTYNEQFF
abundance: .
d_gene: .
v_gene: TRBV27
j_gene: TRBJ2-1

CDR3nt: TGTGCCAGCAGCCTGGGACTAGCGGAAGATACGCAGTATTTT
CDR3aa: CASSLGLAEDTQYF
abundance: .
d_gene: TRBD2
v_gene: TRBV7-3
j_gene: TRBJ2-3

CDR3nt: TGTGCCTGGAATTTAGGTTATAGCGGGAGCTTCAATGAGCAGTTCTTC
CDR3aa: CAWNLGYSGSFNEQFF
abundance: .
d_gene: TRBD2
v_gene: TRBV30
j_gene: TRBJ2-1

CDR3nt: TGTGCCAGCAGCCTTGGGGACACCACAGATACGCAGTATTTT
CDR3aa: CASSLGDTTDTQYF
abundance: .
d_gene: .
v_gene: TRBV11-2
j_gene: TRBJ2-3

CDR3nt: TGTGCCAGCAGTGGACAGGGACTCTCTGGAAACACCATATATTTT
CDR3aa: CASSGQGLSGNTIYF
abundance: .
d_gene: TRBD1
v_gene: TRBV5-4
j_gene: TRBJ1-3

CDR3nt: TGTGCCAGCAGCGCACTAGTTGCCTACAATGAGCAGTTCTTC
CDR3aa: CASSALVAYNEQFF
abundance: .
d_gene: .
v_gene: TRBV2
j_gene: TRBJ2-1

CDR3nt: TGTGCCTGGAAGGGACAAACCGGCTCTGGGGCCAACGGCCTGACTTTC
CDR3aa: CAWKGQTGSGANGLTF
abundance: .
d_gene: .
v_gene: TRBV30
j_gene: TRBJ2-6

CDR3nt: TGTGCCAGCAGCTTGCGGGACAGCCTCTACTACGAGCAGTACTTC
CDR3aa: CASSLRDSLYYEQYF
abundance: once
d_gene: .
v_gene: TRBV7-2
j_gene: TRBJ2-7

CDR3nt: TGTGCCAGCAGCTTGGCCAACAGGGGTGATGGCTACACCTTC
CDR3aa: CASSLANRGDGYTF
abundance: .
d_gene: TRBD1
v_gene: TRBV5-6
j_gene: TRBJ1-2

CDR3nt: TGTGCCAGCGGGGACAGGGGGTTCACTGAAGCTTTCTTT
CDR3aa: CASGDRGFTEAFF
abundance: .
d_gene: TRBD1
v_gene: TRBV5-5
j_gene: TRBJ1-1

CDR3nt: TGTGCCAGCAGCAAGACAGGGGGAAGCACCGGGGAGCTGTTTTTT
CDR3aa: CASSKTGGSTGELFF
abundance: .
d_gene: TRBD1
v_gene: TRBV2
j_gene: TRBJ2-2

CDR3nt: TGCGCCAGCAGGACAGGGAGCAACACTGAAGCTTTCTTT
CDR3aa: CASRTGSNTEAFF
abundance: few
d_gene: TRBD1
v_gene: TRBV10-2
j_gene: TRBJ1-1

CDR3nt: TGTGCCACCTTAGGGACAGGGGGCGTCGAGCAGTACTTC
CDR3aa: CATLGTGGVEQYF
abundance: once
d_gene: TRBD1
v_gene: TRBV2
j_gene: TRBJ2-7

CDR3nt: TGTGCCAGCAGCTCCGAGATAGCGGGAGTTGATACGCAGTATTTT
CDR3aa: CASSSEIAGVDTQYF
abundance: .
d_gene: TRBD2
v_gene: TRBV11-2
j_gene: TRBJ2-3

CDR3nt: TGTGCCAGCAGCTTCTGGGGCGGGGTTCTCAATGAGCAGTTCTTC
CDR3aa: CASSFWGGVLNEQFF
abundance: .
d_gene: .
v_gene: TRBV7-2
j_gene: TRBJ2-1

CDR3nt: TGCGCCAGCAGCCCGAGGGGAGGACAGGGCAACTATGGCTACACCTTC
CDR3aa: CASSPRGGQGNYGYTF
abundance: .
d_gene: TRBD1
v_gene: TRBV4-3
j_gene: TRBJ1-2

CDR3nt: TGTGCCAGTAGTATAGATCTATTAAGGGACAGTCCCGGGGAGCTGTTTTTT
CDR3aa: CASSIDLLRDSPGELFF
abundance: .
d_gene: TRBD1
v_gene: TRBV19
j_gene: TRBJ2-2

CDR3nt: TGTGCCAGCAGTTTGGGACAGGGGCAAGAGACCCAGTACTTC
CDR3aa: CASSLGQGQETQYF
abundance: once
d_gene: TRBD1
v_gene: TRBV6-5
j_gene: TRBJ2-5

CDR3nt: TGTGCCAGCTCACTCGTCACAGATACGCAGTATTTT
CDR3aa: CASSLVTDTQYF
abundance: .
d_gene: .
v_gene: TRBV18
j_gene: TRBJ2-3

CDR3nt: TGTGCCAGCAGCTTAACTAGCGGGAGTAGTGGTGAGCAGTTCTTC
CDR3aa: CASSLTSGSSGEQFF
abundance: .
d_gene: TRBD2
v_gene: TRBV11-2
j_gene: TRBJ2-1

CDR3nt: TGCGCCAGCGGACGGACAGGGGGGAGTACAGATACGCAGTATTTT
CDR3aa: CASGRTGGSTDTQYF
abundance: .
d_gene: TRBD1
v_gene: TRBV5-1
j_gene: TRBJ2-3

CDR3nt: TGTGCCAGCACCAACGCCGGTAGCGGCTACGAGCAGTACTTC
CDR3aa: CASTNAGSGYEQYF
abundance: .
d_gene: .
v_gene: TRBV6-6
j_gene: TRBJ2-7

CDR3nt: TGTGCCAGCAGTGATGACAGGGAAGGTGAAAAACTGTTTTTT
CDR3aa: CASSDDREGEKLFF
abundance: .
d_gene: TRBD1
v_gene: TRBV6-1
j_gene: TRBJ1-4

CDR3nt: TGTGCCAGCAGTTTCGTGACAGGGAGCAGAGGTGGCTACACCTTC
CDR3aa: CASSFVTGSRGGYTF
abundance: .
d_gene: TRBD1
v_gene: TRBV27
j_gene: TRBJ1-2